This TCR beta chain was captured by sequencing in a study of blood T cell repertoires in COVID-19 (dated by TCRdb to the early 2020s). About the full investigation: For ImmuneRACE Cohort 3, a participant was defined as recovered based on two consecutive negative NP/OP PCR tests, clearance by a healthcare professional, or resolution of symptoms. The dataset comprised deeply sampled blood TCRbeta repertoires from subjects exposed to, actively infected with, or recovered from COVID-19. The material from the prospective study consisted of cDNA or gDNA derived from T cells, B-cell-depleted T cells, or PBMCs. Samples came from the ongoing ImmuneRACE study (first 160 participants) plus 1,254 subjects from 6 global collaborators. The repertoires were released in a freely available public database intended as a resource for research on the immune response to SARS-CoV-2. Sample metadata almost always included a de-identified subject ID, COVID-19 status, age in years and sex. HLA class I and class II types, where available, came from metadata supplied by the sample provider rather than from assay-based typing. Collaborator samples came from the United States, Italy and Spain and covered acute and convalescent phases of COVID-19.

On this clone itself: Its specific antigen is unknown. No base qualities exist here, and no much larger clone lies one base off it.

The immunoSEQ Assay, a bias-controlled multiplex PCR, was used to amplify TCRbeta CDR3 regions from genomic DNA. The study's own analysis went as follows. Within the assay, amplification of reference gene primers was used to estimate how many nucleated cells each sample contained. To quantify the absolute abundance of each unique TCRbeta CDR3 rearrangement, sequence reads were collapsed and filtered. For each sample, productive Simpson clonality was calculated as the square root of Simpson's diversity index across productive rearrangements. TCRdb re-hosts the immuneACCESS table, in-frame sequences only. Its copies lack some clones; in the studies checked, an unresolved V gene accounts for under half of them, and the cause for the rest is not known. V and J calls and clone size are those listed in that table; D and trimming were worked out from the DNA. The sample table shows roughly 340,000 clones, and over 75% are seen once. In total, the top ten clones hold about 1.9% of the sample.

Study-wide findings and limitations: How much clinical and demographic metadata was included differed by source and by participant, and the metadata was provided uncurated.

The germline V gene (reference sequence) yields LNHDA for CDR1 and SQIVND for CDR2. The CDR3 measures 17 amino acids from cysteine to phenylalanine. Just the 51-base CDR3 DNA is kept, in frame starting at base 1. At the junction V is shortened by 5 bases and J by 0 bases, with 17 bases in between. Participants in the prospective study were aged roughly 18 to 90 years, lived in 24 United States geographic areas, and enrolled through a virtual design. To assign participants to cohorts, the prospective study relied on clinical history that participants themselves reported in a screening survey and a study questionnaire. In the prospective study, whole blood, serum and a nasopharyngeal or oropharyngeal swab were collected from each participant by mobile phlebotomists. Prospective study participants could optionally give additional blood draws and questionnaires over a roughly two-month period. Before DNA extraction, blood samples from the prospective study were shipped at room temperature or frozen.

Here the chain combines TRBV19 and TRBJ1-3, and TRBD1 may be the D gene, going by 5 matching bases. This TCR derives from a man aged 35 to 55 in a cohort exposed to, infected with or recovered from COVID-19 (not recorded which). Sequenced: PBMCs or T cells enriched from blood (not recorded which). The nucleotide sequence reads TGTGCCAGTAGTCCCCTGAAGGGGACTAGCTCTGGAAACACCATATATTTT. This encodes CASSPLKGTSSGNTIYF.